The present entry profiles one T cell receptor (beta chain) with its context. Only a few counts were recorded for this clonotype. No cognate antigen has been identified for it. There are no base qualities to consult, and no much larger clone falls within one base. At the junction V is shortened by 6 bases and J by 2 bases, with 20 bases in between. There are 16 amino acids in the CDR3, from cysteine to phenylalanine inclusive. Of the read, only the CDR3 DNA is kept; its 48 bases are in frame from base 1. Via the germline V gene, CDR1 is MNHEY and CDR2 SVGAGI. These data are taken from a study of post-analysis software for immune sequencing data (dated by TCRdb to the mid-2010s). For context, the study as a whole: Relapsing-remitting, secondary progressive and progressive-relapsing multiple sclerosis were recorded as disease courses, and subtype annotation was lacking for some patients. The patient repertoires were set against roughly eleven previously published healthy control repertoires from donors whose ages ranged from roughly 6 to 27 years. A subset of samples was prepared in parallel using single-end sample barcoding, then pooled and co-amplified after Illumina adapter ligation. What the study reported, not specific to this receptor: The multiple sclerosis patient group was slightly younger than the control group. Four or five TRBV segments, including TRBV5-6, TRBV5-1 and TRBV20-1, were significantly more frequent in patients than controls. Direct clustering with F measure revealed strong co-clustering of samples prepared in the same batch, which led to a batch-effect correction. Significantly lower normalized Chao1 diversity was found in multiple sclerosis patients than in controls, suggesting substantial peripheral T-cell clonal expansion.

TCR beta repertoires were profiled from peripheral blood of approximately 13 young patients with multiple sclerosis to demonstrate the VDJtools post-analysis software. The multiple sclerosis patients were children and adolescents ranging in age from roughly 6 to 16 years. Libraries were prepared through PCR. Sequenced on an Illumina HiSeq 2500. To reduce PCR and sequencing biases, unique molecular identifiers were built into the TCR beta cDNA libraries. About 500,000 cDNA molecules were obtained for every 1 to 10 million input T cells, so each molecule roughly corresponded to one T cell. The patient libraries were prepared and sequenced using the same protocol as the earlier healthy control dataset. Samples belonging to the same batch were prepared together, multiplexed and sequenced on a shared HiSeq lane. The source study handled its data this way. MIGEC was used to process the raw barcoded reads, and molecular identifier groups with only a single read were discarded before consensus assembly and CDR3 extraction. Clonotype tables were post-analysed with VDJtools, normalizing diversity by down-sampling all datasets to the smallest sample size. In repertoire overlap clustering, CDR3 amino acid sequences, but not nucleotide sequences, were matched to correct batch-related cross-sample contamination. TCRdb trimmed public reads at Q25 via fastp, called clones via MiXCR and kept in-frame beta chains. Rows are unified per CDR3 protein, each entry keeping the most common DNA and genes. The V and J calls, along with clone size, are taken from TCRdb and not from the paper's own processing. The sample table records roughly 600,000 distinct CDR3 sequences; 40% to 50% of these occur just once. The top ten clones comprise 1.7% of the sample.

The sample consisted of blood. The source of this sequence is a girl aged 10 to 17 with multiple sclerosis. This chain joins TRBV6-5 to TRBJ2-7; the D element might be TRBD1 or TRBD2, as each aligns at 5 bases. The nucleotide sequence reads TGTGCCAGCAGGCCCCCAGCCGGGACGGCTACCTACGAGCAGTACTTC. This is translated as CASRPPAGTATYEQYF.